This T cell receptor (beta chain) was identified during a study of cytomegalovirus exposure and HLA in healthy donors. The germline V gene has CDR1 SSHAT and CDR2 FNYEAQ (reference sequence). CDR3 length equals 15 residues. Concerning this clone: Germline is not matched at one junction end, which may reflect a read error.

The PCR used 60 Vbeta and 13 Jbeta primers. Sequenced by immunoSEQ multiplex PCR; TCRdb stores in-frame clones only, minus some. The sample records roughly 100,000 clones, roughly 70% being singletons. Source material: PBMCs. The sequence came from a male donor in good health and CMV-seropositive. The V gene is TRBV7-7, the J gene TRBJ2-7, with 10 bases identical to TRBD2. The CDR3 protein is CASSFLAGEVYEQYF. The CDR3 region has the DNA TGTGCTAGCAGCTTTCTAGCGGGAGAGGTATACGAGCAGTACTTC.